Given below is one T cell receptor (beta chain) in context. The antigen is undetermined. A multiplex PCR was run with 60 Vbeta primers and 13 Jbeta primers. Assay: immunoSEQ multiplex PCR; the TCRdb copy retains only in-frame clones and omits some. The table lists over 150,000 clones, about 81% of them singletons. The record originates from a study of cytomegalovirus exposure and HLA in healthy donors. The ends lost 0 bases at V and 8 bases at J; junction bases unmatched: 4. Germline assignment: CDR1 SEHNR and CDR2 FQNEAQ (reference sequence). The CDR3 has 15 amino acids. Whole-study results and caveats: Reports state that TCR beta sequences accurately predicted most subjects' HLA-A and HLA-B alleles. An assumption of roughly uniform sequencing depth across donors underlay the presence/absence analyses.

The genes are TRBV7-9 and TRBJ2-2; 9 nucleotides line up with TRBD2. This TCR was sampled from a girl between 10 and 17 years old in good health and CMV-seropositive. Sequenced input: PBMCs. The CDR3 loop is CASSLASGGPGELFF. As DNA, the CDR3 is TGTGCCAGCAGCTTAGCCAGCGGGGGGCCTGGGGAGCTGTTTTTT. The full variable domain, rest sourced from reference TRBV7-9 and TRBJ2-2, is DTGVSQNPRHKITKRGQNVTFRCDPISEHNRLYWYRQTLGQGPEFLTYFQNEAQLEKSRLLSDRFSAERPKGSFSTLEIQRTEQGDSAMYLCASSLASGGPGELFFGEGSRLTVL.